The 27 T cell receptor beta chains below all came from one sample that was sequenced in a study of T cells in Graves' hyperthyroidism and ophthalmopathy. TCR beta CDR3 sequences were amplified from RNA transcripts. Initially, a first-round RT-PCR of the TCR CDR3 employed the HTBI primer set. TCRdb recomputed calls from the multiplex PCR reads with MiXCR, one row per CDR3 protein. This sample has approximately 400,000 distinct CDR3 sequences; more than 12% occur once, and the top ten carry about 31%. The sample was blood. These receptors were collected from a woman aged 25 to 45 with Graves' hyperthyroidism.

This clonotype was seen repeatedly, ten times or more. The CDR3 nucleotides are TGTGCCACAAACCGGGACTACACAGATACGCAGTATTTT. Residues: CATNRDYTDTQYF. This chain uses TRBV28 with TRBJ2-3; 7 bases align to TRBD2. CDR3 length equals 13 residues. Germline CDR1 reads MDHEN; CDR2 reads SYDVKM. J lost 2 bases, V lost 10 bases, and 6 bases had no gene match.

This clonotype was observed many times. CDR3 DNA: TGTGCCAGCAGCCAAGGTTTGGGACTAGCGGACAATGAGCAGTTCTTC. Translation gives CASSQGLGLADNEQFF. This rearrangement joins TRBV3-1 to TRBJ2-1; 11 bases agree with TRBD2. Germline CDR1 is LGHDT and CDR2 is YNNKEL (reference sequence). The CDR3 covers 16 residues. J was trimmed by 5 bases and V by 1 base; bases with no gene match: 4.

On this clonotype: A read error may explain this, as a much larger clone is one base away. V is TRBV18 and J is TRBJ2-2, with TRBD2 matching 14 bases. The germline V gene has CDR1 KGHSH and CDR2 LQKENI. The CDR3 covers 17 residues. The DNA for the CDR3 is TGTGTCAGCTCCGAGACTAGCGGGAGGGCGAACACCGGGGAGCTGTTTTTT. This codes for CVSSETSGRANTGELFF.

This clonotype appeared many times. The DNA is left out, because the CDR3 cannot be placed on it with certainty; the CDR3 is given as TCRdb lists it. The chain is built from TRBV6-1 and TRBJ1-1. From its first to its last residue, the CDR3 has 13 amino acids. Germline assignment: CDR1 MNHNS and CDR2 SASEGT. The CDR3 protein is CASSSSRVTEAFF.

This clonotype was seen repeatedly, ten times or more. V usage is TRBV5-4 and J usage is TRBJ2-3; D may correspond to TRBD1 or TRBD2 (7 bases each). The germline CDR1 and CDR2 sequences are SGHNT and YYREEE (reference sequence). The CDR3 covers 16 residues. V dropped 4 bases and J dropped 3 bases, with 18 bases sitting between them. The CDR3 DNA follows: TGTGCCAGCAGCCCAGGGGGGGGTAGGGTTACAGATACGCAGTATTTT. As protein: CASSPGGGRVTDTQYF.

This clonotype was counted a single time. It may be a read error: a sequence one base away is much more abundant. The V gene is TRBV5-4, the J gene TRBJ2-7, with D maybe TRBD2 (5 bases). CDR1 is SGHNT and CDR2 is YYREEE in the germline V gene (reference sequence). The germline V and J ends were trimmed by 3 bases and 7 bases, with 8 bases remaining between them. There are 11 residues in the CDR3. The CDR3 region is CASSSGKEQYF. The CDR3 DNA sequence: TGTGCCAGCAGCTCGGGGAAGGAGCAGTACTTC.

On this clonotype: The junction does not match germline at one end; this may be a read error. This chain joins TRBV28 and TRBJ2-2; D may be TRBD2 (5 bases). Per germline, CDR1 MDHEN and CDR2 SYDVKM. CDR3 length: 12 amino acids. Here the CDR3 DNA reads TGTGCCAGCAGTTTAGACGCCGGGGAGCTGCTTTTT. This translates into CASSLDAGELLF.

The rearrangement uses TRBV24-1 and TRBJ2-7, with D possibly TRBD1 on 6 matching bases. Germline V CDR1 and CDR2: KGHDR, SFDVKD. The CDR3 extends over 13 amino acids. Trimming removed 9 bases from V and 7 bases from J, with 18 bases in between. DNA of the CDR3: TGTGCCACCGCGGACAGCCCGGCCGGGGAGCAGTACTTC. Protein sequence: CATADSPAGEQYF.

This chain uses TRBV3-1 with TRBJ1-5, with 9 bases aligning to TRBD1. Germline V gene sequence: CDR1 LGHDT, CDR2 YNNKEL (reference sequence). CDR3 length: 14 residues. After removal of 6 bases from V and 5 bases from J, the junction contained 5 bases not matched to a gene. The CDR3 sequence: CASRGTGIDQPQHF. DNA of the CDR3: TGTGCCAGCAGAGGGACAGGGATCGATCAGCCCCAGCATTTT.

The chain is built from TRBV5-1 and TRBJ2-5; 9 bases are a match to TRBD1. The CDR3 extends over 15 amino acids. Germline CDR1 is SGHRS and CDR2 is YFSETQ. The junction had 8 bases not matched to a gene; V was cut back by 3 bases and J by 5 bases. CDR3 nucleotides: TGCGCCAGCAGCTCCGTAGGGACAGGGCTGGAGACCCAGTACTTC. Encoded protein: CASSSVGTGLETQYF.

This clonotype was counted many times. This chain uses TRBV2 with TRBJ2-5, with 9 bases matching TRBD1. With 4 bases clipped from V and 6 bases from J, the junction kept 9 bases outside the gene matches. CDR1 is SNHLY and CDR2 is FYNNEI in the germline V gene. CDR3 size: 15 residues. CDR3 region: CASSGSRDRVQTQYF. The CDR3 coding sequence is TGTGCCAGCAGTGGTTCCAGGGACAGGGTCCAGACCCAGTACTTC.

This chain connects TRBV20-1 to TRBJ1-2; tentatively, D is TRBD1 (5 bases). Germline-derived CDR1 and CDR2 are DFQATT and SNEGSKA (reference sequence). The CDR3 runs 16 residues. V was trimmed by 8 bases and J by 1 base, leaving 23 bases between them. CDR3 DNA sequence: TGCAGTAGCAAACAAGCGGGGCAGGACCTTAACTATGGCTACACCTTC. Its translation is CSSKQAGQDLNYGYTF.

This clonotype appeared a few times. This chain links TRBV6-5 with TRBJ1-2, with TRBD1 as a possible D gene (6 bases). CDR1 and CDR2 (germline): MNHEY, SVGAGI. V was cut by 1 base and J by 6 bases, with 9 bases left in between. This CDR3 region has 13 residues. The CDR3 region has the DNA TGTGCCAGCAGTTACTGGCGGACAGATGGCTACACCTTC. This encodes CASSYWRTDGYTF.

This clonotype appeared a few times. V and J are TRBV29-1 and TRBJ2-1, with a tentative D call TRBD1 (6 bases). Trimming cost V 7 bases and J 9 bases, with 19 bases left between them. The V gene's germline CDR1 is SQVTM and CDR2 ANQGSEA. This CDR3 spans 13 amino acids. The CDR3 protein is CSARRPEGVEQFF. The CDR3 DNA follows: TGCAGCGCCCGGCGGCCCGAGGGGGTTGAGCAGTTCTTC.

This clonotype occurred many times. The genes are TRBV20-1 and TRBJ1-2; 9 bases map to TRBD1. The CDR3 has 15 amino acids. CDR1 DFQATT and CDR2 SNEGSKA come from the germline V gene (reference sequence). The ends lost 1 base at V and 6 bases at J; junction bases unmatched: 9. The CDR3 loop reads CSARVGQGLVHGYTF. Written as DNA, the CDR3 is TGCAGTGCTAGAGTCGGACAGGGGTTAGTCCATGGCTACACCTTC.

The table lists this clonotype with many counts. The rearrangement joins TRBV3-1 to TRBJ1-1; a possible D gene is TRBD1 (5 bases). Trimming took 3 bases from V and 5 from J, leaving 13 bases between them. The CDR3 has 14 residues. The germline gives CDR1 LGHDT, CDR2 YNNKEL (reference sequence). CDR3 sequence reads: CASSHYSGNTEAFF. CDR3 bases: TGTGCCAGCAGCCATTATTCAGGGAATACTGAAGCTTTCTTT.

This clonotype was seen ten or more times. The V call is TRBV24-1, the J call TRBJ2-1; 14 bases are a match to TRBD2. Germline assignment: CDR1 KGHDR and CDR2 SFDVKD. The CDR3 contains 20 residues. Trimming removed 9 bases from V and 4 bases from J; junction bases left unmatched: 19. The CDR3 region is CATSQKFDRLAGGPYNEQFF. The CDR3 nucleotides read TGTGCCACCTCCCAGAAATTTGACCGACTAGCGGGAGGGCCTTACAATGAGCAGTTCTTC.

Many counts were recorded for this clonotype. The V gene is TRBV7-9, the J gene TRBJ2-7, with 7 bases lining up with TRBD1. The V gene's germline CDR1 is SEHNR and CDR2 FQNEAQ (reference sequence). J was trimmed by 5 bases and V by 5 bases; bases with no gene match: 6. The CDR3 covers 13 residues. DNA of the CDR3: TGTGCCAGCAGCGGGACAGCTACCCACGAGCAGTACTTC. Translated: CASSGTATHEQYF.

Ten or more counts support this clonotype. The chain links TRBV6-1 to TRBJ1-5; 8 positions match TRBD1. The CDR3 covers 16 residues. V dropped 6 bases and J dropped 1; count of bases not matched to a gene: 8. Germline CDR1 is MNHNS and CDR2 is SASEGT. CDR3 bases: TGTGCCAGCAGAACCTCGGACAGGGCAAGCAATCAGCCCCAGCATTTT. Amino acids: CASRTSDRASNQPQHF.

This clonotype has a handful of counts. V and J are TRBV20-1 and TRBJ2-1; no clear D gene. The germline V gene has CDR1 DFQATT and CDR2 SNEGSKA (reference sequence). The germline V and J ends were trimmed by 1 base and 1 base, with 8 bases remaining between them. This CDR3 has 14 amino acids. CDR3 bases: TGCAGTGCTAGAGGCCTCTCGTCCTACAATGAGCAGTTCTTC. Translating gives CSARGLSSYNEQFF.

In its sample, this clonotype was seen a few times. This chain connects TRBV20-1 to TRBJ2-3; no clear D gene. CDR3 size: 17 residues. CDR1 is DFQATT, CDR2 SNEGSKA, per germline (reference sequence). The V gene lost 0 bases and the J gene lost 3 bases, with 19 bases spanning the gap. The CDR3 spells CSARDGLVPRSTDTQYF. CDR3 sequence (DNA): TGCAGTGCTAGAGATGGCCTAGTACCCCGATCTACAGATACGCAGTATTTT.

This clonotype showed up just a few times. The chain couples TRBV7-9 to TRBJ2-7; 10 nucleotides match TRBD2. The CDR3 extends over 15 amino acids. V lost 5 bases to trimming and J lost 7 bases; unmatched junction nucleotides: 11. From germline, CDR1 is SEHNR and CDR2 FQNEAQ (reference sequence). DNA for the CDR3: TGTGCCAGCAGCCGCGAAAGCGGGAGGGGTAAAGAGCAGTACTTC. Amino acid sequence: CASSRESGRGKEQYF. Full variable domain (outside the CDR3, taken from reference TRBV7-9 and TRBJ2-7): DTGVSQNPRHKITKRGQNVTFRCDPISEHNRLYWYRQTLGQGPEFLTYFQNEAQLEKSRLLSDRFSAERPKGSFSTLEIQRTEQGDSAMYLCASSRESGRGKEQYFGPGTRLTVT.

The sample holds a few counts of this clonotype. J is TRBJ2-5 and V is TRBV24-1, with a tentative D call TRBD2 (6 bases). The CDR3 spans 14 residues. Trimming shortened V by 3 bases and J by 3 bases, and 10 bases separated the two germline ends. CDR1 is KGHDR, CDR2 SFDVKD, per germline. The CDR3, as DNA: TGTGCCACCAGTGATAGCGGGCGGGAAGAGACCCAGTACTTC. Protein sequence: CATSDSGREETQYF.

The chain employs TRBV20-1 and TRBJ2-7; D is tentatively TRBD1 or TRBD2 (6 bases each). The CDR3 runs to 11 residues. Germline CDR1 reads DFQATT; CDR2 reads SNEGSKA (reference sequence). The CDR3 spells CAARGPYEQYF. CDR3 coding DNA: TGCGCGGCCCGGGGGCCCTACGAGCAGTACTTC.

The J gene is TRBJ2-3, the V gene TRBV27, with 11 bases matching TRBD2. Germline loops: CDR1 MNHEY, CDR2 SMNVEV (reference sequence). The CDR3 has 15 amino acids. With V trimmed by 4 bases and J by 4 bases, 4 bases remained unmatched. CDR3 region: CASSSTSGKSDTQYF. CDR3 sequence (DNA): TGTGCCAGCAGTTCGACTAGCGGGAAATCAGATACGCAGTATTTT.

In this sample, this clonotype turned up a few times. This sequence joins TRBV5-1 and TRBJ2-1; D is possibly TRBD1 (5 bases). Looked up from germline, CDR1 is SGHRS and CDR2 is YFSETQ. The V end was cut by 4 bases, the J end by 1 base, with 9 bases between. This CDR3 region has 14 residues. CDR3 in amino acids: CASSGAQSYNEQFF. The CDR3 DNA follows: TGCGCCAGCAGCGGGGCTCAGTCCTACAATGAGCAGTTCTTC.

This clonotype occurred many times. The V gene is TRBV28, the J gene TRBJ2-5; TRBD2 agrees at 12 bases. Unmatched junction bases numbered 8, after V lost 1 base and J lost 5 bases. This CDR3 has 17 residues. Germline V lookup: CDR1 MDHEN, CDR2 SYDVKM. The CDR3 region has the DNA TGTGCCAGCAGTTTATACCTCCGACTAGCGGGAGTGGAGACCCAGTACTTC. It translates to CASSLYLRLAGVETQYF.